Reported below is one T cell receptor beta chain. Germline values: CDR1 SGHRS, CDR2 YFSETQ. This CDR3 has 15 residues. J was trimmed by 0 bases and V by 2 bases; bases with no gene match: 5. The repertoire was sequenced with immunoSEQ multiplex PCR; TCRdb's copy has only in-frame clones and lacks some. The data hold about 200,000 clones, with roughly three quarters observed a single time. The source of the sample is a study of blood T cell repertoires in COVID-19. The sample consisted of peripheral blood. The chain couples TRBV5-1 to TRBJ2-7; the match to TRBD1 covers 7 bases. The clonotype originates from a woman aged 40 to 49 with COVID-19, enrolled during active disease. CDR3 in DNA: TGCGCCAGCAGCTTATGGGACAGCAGCTCCTACGAGCAGTACTTC. Translated: CASSLWDSSSYEQYF.